The next 17 T cell receptor beta chains were all read from a single sample in a study of cytomegalovirus exposure and HLA in healthy donors. The study ran its PCR with 60 Vbeta and 13 Jbeta primers. Sequencing used immunoSEQ multiplex PCR; TCRdb keeps in-frame clones, though not all of them. The table includes under 200,000 clones, roughly four fifths detected once. Material for sequencing was PBMCs. The source is a woman in her thirties in good health and CMV-seropositive.

V usage is TRBV1 and J usage is TRBJ2-1; the D call of TRBD1 is as the table states it, not checked on the DNA. TRBV1 is given as a pseudogene. This CDR3 region has 17 residues. The CDR3 DNA reads as TGCACCAGCAGCCATTGGTGCCGGGACAGGGCAGGAAATGAGCAGTTCTTC. It is translated as CTSSHWCRDRAGNEQFF.

The V call is TRBV10-2, the J call TRBJ2-7, with a possible D match to TRBD2 (6 bases). V was trimmed by 6 bases and J by 3 bases, leaving 15 bases between them. CDR3 length: 14 amino acids. Germline loops: CDR1 WSHSY, CDR2 SAAADI. The CDR3 protein is CASSLSWGGYEQYF. The CDR3 nucleotides are TGCGCCAGCAGCCTGAGTTGGGGAGGCTACGAGCAGTACTTC.

The chain carries TRBV10-3 and TRBJ2-2; D unresolved. Trimming took 3 bases from V and 2 from J, leaving 7 bases between them. Per the germline V gene, CDR1 is ENHRY and CDR2 is SYGVKD. The CDR3 is 14 residues long. The CDR3 bases are TGTGCCATCAGTGACCAGTATAACACCGGGGAGCTGTTTTTT. Translating it yields CAISDQYNTGELFF.

The chain carries TRBV27 and TRBJ1-5; 9 bases line up with TRBD1. With V trimmed by 3 bases and J by 5 bases, 5 bases remained unmatched. The CDR3 contains 15 residues. Germline CDR1 is MNHEY and CDR2 is SMNVEV (reference sequence). CDR3: CASSLGTGWHQPQHF. Here the CDR3 DNA reads TGTGCCAGCAGTTTGGGGACAGGGTGGCATCAGCCCCAGCATTTT.

This clone showed up just a few times. The gene calls are TRBV6-5 and TRBJ2-7; no clear D. Germline V lookup: CDR1 MNHEY, CDR2 SVGAGI. The V end lost 6 bases, the J end lost 0 bases, and 6 bases lay between the germline ends. The CDR3 is 12 residues long. The chain's CDR3 is CASSRSSYEQYF. CDR3 nucleotides: TGTGCCAGCAGCAGAAGCTCCTACGAGCAGTACTTC.

On this clone: The same CDR3 also results from other DNA sequences found in this sample. This rearrangement joins TRBV25-1 to TRBJ1-6, with a tentative D call TRBD1 (6 bases). Between the trimmed V and J ends, which lost 1 base and 1 base, there was a span of 8 bases. The germline V gene encodes CDR1 MGHDK and CDR2 SYGVNS. The CDR3 loop spans 16 amino acids. The CDR3 is CASSESQGSYNSPLHF. CDR3 sequence (DNA): TGTGCCAGCAGTGAATCTCAGGGGTCCTATAATTCACCCCTCCACTTT.

The rearrangement links TRBV7-9 to TRBJ2-6; 7 nucleotides match TRBD1. This CDR3 is built from 19 residues. Germline assignment: CDR1 SEHNR and CDR2 FQNEAQ (reference sequence). V lost 6 bases and J lost 1; bases outside the gene matches: 15. In nucleotides, the CDR3 is TGTGCCAGCAGGTTTACGGGACAGCAAAGTGGGTCTGGGGCCAACGTCCTGACTTTC. Translating it yields CASRFTGQQSGSGANVLTF.

This chain's CDR3 is CASSQERYGYTF. As DNA, the CDR3 is TGCGCCAGCAGCCAAGAGCGATATGGCTACACCTTC. The rearrangement uses TRBV4-1 and TRBJ1-2, with D hard to call. Germline V gene sequence: CDR1 MGHRA, CDR2 YSYEKL. V was shortened by 0 bases and J by 5 bases, with 4 bases between the two germline ends. The CDR3 totals 12 residues.

The chain carries TRBV7-2 and TRBJ1-1; D unclear. Trimming took 5 bases from V and 0 from J, leaving 13 bases between them. Germline V gives CDR1 SGHTA, CDR2 FQGNSA. The CDR3 runs 15 residues. The DNA of the CDR3 is TGTGCCAGCAGCCTATCGCACAGCATGAACACTGAAGCTTTCTTT. Translated: CASSLSHSMNTEAFF.

This rearrangement joins TRBV7-9 to TRBJ1-1; D is undetermined. The CDR3 is 14 amino acids. CDR1 is SEHNR, CDR2 FQNEAQ, per germline (reference sequence). V lost 2 bases, J lost 0 bases, and 7 bases lay in between. This chain's CDR3 is CASSLYNLNTEAFF. CDR3 coding DNA: TGTGCCAGCAGCTTATACAACCTGAACACTGAAGCTTTCTTT.

The J gene is TRBJ2-5, the V gene TRBV5-6, with D possibly matching TRBD1 (5 bases). CDR1 and CDR2 from the germline V gene are SGHDT and YYEEEE. The CDR3 sequence is 15 residues long. The germline V and J ends were trimmed by 2 bases and 2 bases, with 13 bases remaining between them. The CDR3 DNA reads as TGTGCCAGCAGCTTTGGGCAGGGTTTACAAGAGACCCAGTACTTC. Translating it yields CASSFGQGLQETQYF.

The chain recombines TRBV30 with TRBJ1-2; possible D gene TRBD1, 6 bases. Germline V gene sequence: CDR1 GTSNPN, CDR2 SVGIG (reference sequence). Trimming took 3 bases from V and 2 from J, leaving 19 bases between them. The CDR3 spans 16 residues. CDR3: CAWRPLGADRNYGYTF. CDR3 nucleotide sequence: TGTGCCTGGAGGCCCCTTGGGGCAGACAGGAACTATGGCTACACCTTC.

V and J are TRBV7-2 and TRBJ2-7; 7 positions agree with TRBD2. The CDR3 has 16 residues. The ends lost 2 bases at V and 4 bases at J; junction bases unmatched: 11. Germline V CDR1 and CDR2: SGHTA, FQGNSA. The CDR3 here is CASSLRVSLAVYEQYF. The CDR3 bases are TGTGCCAGCAGCTTAAGGGTGTCGCTAGCGGTATACGAGCAGTACTTC.

The chain recombines TRBV28 with TRBJ1-2; tentatively, D is TRBD1 (6 bases). Deletions cut 4 bases from V and 5 bases from J, with 14 bases between. The CDR3 consists of 14 residues. The germline V gene has CDR1 MDHEN and CDR2 SYDVKM. The CDR3 sequence is CASSSRDTIYGYTF. The DNA of the CDR3 is TGTGCCAGCAGTTCTCGGGACACCATTTATGGCTACACCTTC.

V gene TRBV4-1 combines with J gene TRBJ1-2, with a tentative D call TRBD1 (6 bases). This CDR3 is 14 amino acids long. CDR1 is MGHRA and CDR2 is YSYEKL in the germline V gene. With 1 base removed from V and 2 bases from J, the gap between germline ends came to 8 bases. CDR3 in amino acids: CASSQAQGNYGYTF. The CDR3 coding sequence is TGCGCCAGCAGCCAAGCACAGGGAAACTATGGCTACACCTTC.

The V and J genes are TRBV29-1 and TRBJ2-5; D gene ambiguous. V lost 3 bases to trimming and J lost 5 bases, with 10 bases between them. Germline-derived CDR1 and CDR2 are SQVTM and ANQGSEA. This CDR3 contains 12 residues. The CDR3 nucleotides are TGCAGCGTTGACCCCGCGCTTGAGACCCAGTACTTC. It specifies CSVDPALETQYF. Complete variable domain (other parts from reference TRBV29-1 and TRBJ2-5): SAVISQKPSRDICQRGTSLTIQCQVDSQVTMMFWYRQQPGQSLTLIATANQGSEATYESGFVIDKFPISRPNLTFSTLTVSNMSPEDSSIYLCSVDPALETQYFGPGTRLLVL.

This clone showed up just a few times. The chain links TRBV18 to TRBJ2-7; 8 positions match TRBD1. Germline V gives CDR1 KGHSH, CDR2 LQKENI. Losses at the gene ends were 3 bases for V and 6 bases for J; bases not matched to a gene: 19. The length of the CDR3 is 18 residues. The CDR3 coding sequence is TGTGCCAGCTCACCTGTCCGGACAGGGCCCCAGGGGGGCACCGAGCAGTACTTC. Amino acids: CASSPVRTGPQGGTEQYF. The variable domain in full, completed from reference TRBV18 and TRBJ2-7, reads NAGVMQNPRHLVRRRGQEARLRCSPMKGHSHVYWYRQLPEEGLKFMVYLQKENIIDESGMPKERFSAEFPKEGPSILRIQQVVRGDSAAYFCASSPVRTGPQGGTEQYFGPGTRLTVT.